The entry below gives a single TCR beta chain sequence along with its context. The sample is drawn from a study of blood T cell repertoires in COVID-19. This CDR3 comprises 15 residues. V lost 2 bases and J 5 bases, leaving 15 bases between the germline ends. Looked up from germline, CDR1 is MDHEN and CDR2 is SYDVKM. The repertoire was sequenced with immunoSEQ multiplex PCR; TCRdb's copy has only in-frame clones and lacks some. Of about 260,000 clones listed, around 90% are singletons. All enrollees were about 18 to 89 years old and from some 24 US areas. Cohort assignment relied on participant-reported clinical history. Symptom resolution, clearance, or two negative PCRs marked the recovered donors of Cohort 3.

The receptor comes from a woman in her forties or fifties who had recovered from COVID-19. The genes are TRBV28 and TRBJ1-2, with D possibly being TRBD1 (5 bases). The sample was PBMCs or T cells enriched from blood (not recorded which). CDR3 nucleotide sequence: TGTGCCAGCAGTTTACGGCGGGGGGGGACGTATGGCTACACCTTC. This sequence encodes CASSLRRGGTYGYTF.